The 10 T cell receptor beta chains given below trace back to one sample, sequenced in a study of shared clonotypes between healthy human individuals. Method: immunoSEQ multiplex PCR; TCRdb's copy keeps in-frame clones and lacks some. The sample records roughly 2.4 million clones, 95% being singletons. The sample was naive CD4+ T cells sorted from blood. As to subset: CD45RA+ positively selected. All receptors come from a man between 18 and 29 years old in good health.

This clone was seen just once. The gene calls are TRBV10-3 and TRBJ2-7, with 7 bases identical to TRBD1. The CDR3 extends over 13 amino acids. J lost 5 bases, V lost 3 bases, and 4 bases had no gene match. CDR1 and CDR2 from the germline V gene are ENHRY and SYGVKD. The CDR3: CAISDGQAHEQYF. The CDR3 region has the DNA TGTGCCATCAGTGATGGACAGGCCCACGAGCAGTACTTC.

This clone was recorded a few times. This same CDR3 is encoded by further DNA sequences in the sample. The V and J genes are TRBV18 and TRBJ1-2; D is unresolved. The germline V gene encodes CDR1 KGHSH and CDR2 LQKENI. Trimming pared 3 bases from V and 2 bases from J, leaving 7 bases between. This CDR3 region has 13 residues. CDR3 nucleotide sequence: TGTGCCAGCTCACCTGAGGGAAACTATGGCTACACCTTC. Its protein product is CASSPEGNYGYTF.

The count of this clone is one. The sample holds other DNA sequences that translate to the same CDR3. The chain employs TRBV5-1 and TRBJ1-5; tentatively, D is TRBD1 (5 bases). Germline CDR1 reads SGHRS; CDR2 reads YFSETQ. The V end lost 2 bases, the J end lost 3 bases, and 9 bases lay between the germline ends. The length of the CDR3 is 14 residues. The CDR3 nucleotides read TGCGCCAGCAGCTTAGGGACGGCCAATCAGCCCCAGCATTTT. As protein: CASSLGTANQPQHF. The variable domain in full, with the rest retrieved from reference TRBV5-1 and TRBJ1-5, is KAGVTQTPRYLIKTRGQQVTLSCSPISGHRSVSWYQQTPGQGLQFLFEYFSETQRNKGNFPGRFSGRQFSNSRSEMNVSTLELGDSALYLCASSLGTANQPQHFGDGTRLSIL.

This clone is a singleton in its sample. Distinct nucleotide sequences in the sample also encode this CDR3. This chain joins TRBV30 and TRBJ1-1; 9 bases align to TRBD1. This CDR3 comprises 13 residues. Trimming removed 3 bases from V and 3 bases from J; junction bases left unmatched: 2. Germline assignment: CDR1 GTSNPN and CDR2 SVGIG (reference sequence). The DNA of the CDR3 is TGTGCCTGGAGCGACAGGGGGTACACTGAAGCTTTCTTT. It yields the protein CAWSDRGYTEAFF.

V is TRBV4-1 and J is TRBJ2-3; TRBD2 aligns across 7 bases. CDR3 size: 15 residues. Germline CDR1 is MGHRA and CDR2 is YSYEKL. Germline trimming cut 2 bases from V and 1 base from J; bases unmatched to any gene: 3. As DNA, the CDR3 is TGCGCCAGCAGCCAAATAACTAGCGGCACAGATACGCAGTATTTT. Its translation is CASSQITSGTDTQYF.

CDR3 in amino acids: CASSLAPSTGGYEQYF. In DNA, the CDR3 is TGTGCCAGCAGTTTAGCCCCCTCCACAGGGGGCTACGAGCAGTACTTC. V and J are TRBV27 and TRBJ2-7; TRBD1 agrees at 8 bases. Germline V gene data show CDR1 as MNHEY and CDR2 as SMNVEV (reference sequence). V dropped 2 bases and J dropped 3; count of bases not matched to a gene: 9. The CDR3 is 16 residues long.

This chain uses TRBV5-1 with TRBJ2-1; no definite D call. CDR1 SGHRS and CDR2 YFSETQ come from the germline V gene. The CDR3 is 13 amino acids. V dropped 2 bases and J dropped 7 bases, with 10 bases sitting between them. CDR3 residues: CASSFGRFNEQFF. In nucleotides, the CDR3 is TGCGCCAGCAGCTTCGGCAGGTTTAATGAGCAGTTCTTC. The whole variable domain, remainder taken from reference TRBV5-1 and TRBJ2-1, is KAGVTQTPRYLIKTRGQQVTLSCSPISGHRSVSWYQQTPGQGLQFLFEYFSETQRNKGNFPGRFSGRQFSNSRSEMNVSTLELGDSALYLCASSFGRFNEQFFGPGTRLTVL.

This clone was observed once. CDR3 nucleotides: TGTGCCAGCAGCTTAGTTTGGTGGGGAGAGACCCAGTACTTC. Translating it yields CASSLVWWGETQYF. J is TRBJ2-5 and V is TRBV11-2; D gene unclear. V lost 1 base, J lost 4 bases, and 10 bases lay in between. Looked up from germline, CDR1 is SGHAT and CDR2 is FQNNGV. The CDR3 is 14 residues long.

The chain uses TRBV5-5 and TRBJ2-2; D not certain. The germline V gene encodes CDR1 SGHKS and CDR2 YYEKEE (reference sequence). Trimming stripped 1 base from V and 1 base from J, with 11 bases between. CDR3 size: 16 residues. CDR3 loop: CASSLLRPLNTGELFF. DNA for the CDR3: TGTGCCAGCAGCTTGTTACGTCCGCTGAACACCGGGGAGCTGTTTTTT.

The chain joins TRBV6-6 to TRBJ1-1; tentatively, D is TRBD1 (5 bases). In germline, CDR1 is MNHNY, CDR2 SVGAGI (reference sequence). V lost 2 bases, J lost 1 base, and 8 bases lay in between. CDR3 length: 14 amino acids. CDR3 protein: CASSYRRGNTEAFF. The CDR3 nucleotides are TGTGCCAGCAGTTACCGTAGGGGGAACACTGAAGCTTTCTTT.